The 19 T cell receptor beta chains given below trace back to one sample, sequenced in a study of siplizumab effects on memory and regulatory T cells. Here immunoSEQ multiplex PCR was the method, and the copy in TCRdb shows in-frame clones only, minus some. The data show tens of thousands of clones, with around 90% seen just once and around 29% held by the top ten. Input material: CD8+ T cells sorted from blood. Source of these receptors: a human donor in good health.

This sequence joins TRBV19 and TRBJ1-1; D is unresolved. CDR3 length: 11 residues. Germline loops: CDR1 LNHDA, CDR2 SQIVND (reference sequence). V was pared by 3 bases and J by 8 bases, with 7 bases between. The CDR3 DNA follows: TGTGCCAGTAGTATCCCAACGGAAGCTTTCTTT. Encoded protein: CASSIPTEAFF. Full variable domain (outside the CDR3, taken from reference TRBV19 and TRBJ1-1): DGGITQSPKYLFRKEGQNVTLSCEQNLNHDAMYWYRQDPGQGLRLIYYSQIVNDFQKGDIAEGYSVSREKKESFPLTVTSAQKNPTAFYLCASSIPTEAFFGQGTRLTVV.

The chain couples TRBV5-6 to TRBJ1-1; no definite D call. The CDR3 consists of 14 residues. Per the germline V gene, CDR1 is SGHDT and CDR2 is YYEEEE. The V end was cut by 0 bases, the J end by 5 bases, with 11 bases between. CDR3 protein: CASSLGGGGTEAFF. Here the CDR3 DNA reads TGTGCCAGCAGCTTGGGTGGCGGTGGTACTGAAGCTTTCTTT.

The J gene is TRBJ1-1, the V gene TRBV7-2, with D possibly TRBD1 on 6 matching bases. CDR3 size: 14 residues. Germline-derived CDR1 and CDR2 are SGHTA and FQGNSA. V was shortened by 3 bases and J by 5 bases, with 13 bases between the two germline ends. The CDR3, as DNA: TGTGCCAGCAGCTTTTGGGGGCCTGGGACTGAAGCTTTCTTT. Its translation: CASSFWGPGTEAFF.

The V and J genes are TRBV30 and TRBJ2-1; possible D gene TRBD1, 5 bases. The CDR3 spans 13 residues. Looked up from germline, CDR1 is GTSNPN and CDR2 is SVGIG (reference sequence). The germline V and J ends were trimmed by 5 bases and 10 bases, with 18 bases remaining between them. CDR3 coding DNA: TGTGCCTGGGGGGCCCCGGCAACTCGGGAGCAGTTCTTC. Translated: CAWGAPATREQFF.

The chain has TRBV6-5 and TRBJ1-1; the D gene is possibly TRBD1 (5 bases). V lost 4 bases, J lost 6 bases, and 6 bases lay in between. The CDR3 spans 11 residues. Germline values: CDR1 MNHEY, CDR2 SVGAGI. This CDR3 is CASSSGPEAFF. The CDR3 DNA reads TGTGCCAGCAGTTCGGGACCTGAAGCTTTCTTT.

This sequence joins TRBV5-6 and TRBJ2-3, with D tentatively TRBD1 (5 bases). Germline CDR1 and CDR2: SGHDT and YYEEEE. The CDR3 covers 14 residues. Trimming removed 4 bases from V and 0 bases from J, with 9 bases in between. The CDR3 is CASSVAGSTDTQYF. CDR3 sequence (DNA): TGTGCCAGCAGCGTCGCAGGGAGCACAGATACGCAGTATTTT.

This sequence joins TRBV5-1 and TRBJ1-1; tentative D call: TRBD1 (6 bases). Trimming stripped 4 bases from V and 1 base from J, with 8 bases between. Germline CDR1 is SGHRS and CDR2 is YFSETQ. CDR3 size: 13 residues. DNA of the CDR3: TGCGCCAGCAGCCCACAGGGGAACACTGAAGCTTTCTTT. Translation gives CASSPQGNTEAFF.

V and J are TRBV4-1 and TRBJ2-1; D not resolved. The CDR3 length is 12 residues. The V gene lost 2 bases and the J gene lost 5 bases, with 4 bases spanning the gap. Germline CDR1 MGHRA, CDR2 YSYEKL. The CDR3 coding sequence is TGCGCCAGCAGCCAATATAACAATGAGCAGTTCTTC. Its translation: CASSQYNNEQFF.

V is TRBV6-5 and J is TRBJ2-5; D call uncertain. The CDR3 is 12 residues long. Germline CDR1 reads MNHEY; CDR2 reads SVGAGI. Trimming pared 2 bases from V and 2 bases from J, leaving 3 bases between. The CDR3 DNA sequence: TGTGCCAGCAGTTACCCGCAAGAGACCCAGTACTTC. As protein: CASSYPQETQYF.

The chain employs TRBV28 and TRBJ2-1; D is unresolved. Germline V gene lookup returns CDR1 MDHEN and CDR2 SYDVKM. Trimming pared 3 bases from V and 8 bases from J, leaving 11 bases between. The CDR3 loop spans 13 amino acids. For the CDR3, the DNA is TGTGCCAGCAGTTTCGGAGTGGGCGATGAGCAGTTCTTC. Translation gives CASSFGVGDEQFF.

This clone was observed a few times. The chain has TRBV10-3 and TRBJ1-1, with no clear D. The CDR3 extends over 12 amino acids. V was shortened by 3 bases and J by 1 base, with 3 bases between the two germline ends. The germline CDR1 and CDR2 sequences are ENHRY and SYGVKD. In DNA form, the CDR3 reads TGTGCCATCAGTGAACAGAACACTGAAGCTTTCTTT. Amino acids: CAISEQNTEAFF.

The gene calls are TRBV27 and TRBJ2-5; 9 positions agree with TRBD1. The length of the CDR3 is 14 residues. Germline V gene sequence: CDR1 MNHEY, CDR2 SMNVEV (reference sequence). After removal of 6 bases from V and 4 bases from J, the junction contained 6 bases not matched to a gene. The chain's CDR3 is CASRPLTGGETQYF. In DNA form, the CDR3 reads TGTGCCAGCAGGCCTTTGACAGGGGGAGAGACCCAGTACTTC.

This chain uses TRBV7-9 with TRBJ1-1; D is undetermined. Trimming shortened V by 5 bases and J by 5 bases, and 12 bases separated the two germline ends. From germline, CDR1 is SEHNR and CDR2 FQNEAQ (reference sequence). The length of the CDR3 is 13 residues. The CDR3 DNA is TGTGCCAGCAGCCCTATCTCGGGAACTGAAGCTTTCTTT. Its translation is CASSPISGTEAFF.

The chain uses TRBV5-6 and TRBJ2-7, with D possibly TRBD2 on 6 matching bases. Germline V gene data show CDR1 as SGHDT and CDR2 as YYEEEE. V dropped 1 base and J dropped 2 bases, with 16 bases sitting between them. The CDR3 consists of 16 residues. The CDR3 DNA follows: TGTGCCAGCAGCTTGCCCCCCGGGGAGGTGACCTACGAGCAGTACTTC. Translation: CASSLPPGEVTYEQYF.

This clone was detected only once. The chain combines TRBV6-5 with TRBJ2-7; 7 bases are a match to TRBD1. Germline-derived CDR1 and CDR2 are MNHEY and SVGAGI. The ends lost 0 bases at V and 2 bases at J; junction bases unmatched: 4. This CDR3 is built from 15 residues. The chain's CDR3 is CASSYSSQGAYEQYF. In DNA, the CDR3 is TGTGCCAGCAGTTACTCTTCCCAGGGGGCCTACGAGCAGTACTTC.

The chain uses TRBV27 and TRBJ1-5; D gene ambiguous. The CDR3 contains 13 residues. The germline CDR1 and CDR2 sequences are MNHEY and SMNVEV (reference sequence). Deletions cut 2 bases from V and 4 bases from J, with 6 bases between. CDR3 bases: TGTGCCAGCAGTTTAACAGCTAATCAGCCCCAGCATTTT. Translating gives CASSLTANQPQHF.

This chain joins TRBV19 and TRBJ1-2, with a possible D match to TRBD1 (6 bases). Trimming stripped 2 bases from V and 3 bases from J, with 10 bases between. Germline V gives CDR1 LNHDA, CDR2 SQIVND (reference sequence). This CDR3 has 14 residues. The CDR3 is CASSITDSDYGYTF. The CDR3 DNA follows: TGTGCCAGTAGTATAACGGACAGCGACTATGGCTACACCTTC. The whole variable domain, remainder taken from reference TRBV19 and TRBJ1-2, is DGGITQSPKYLFRKEGQNVTLSCEQNLNHDAMYWYRQDPGQGLRLIYYSQIVNDFQKGDIAEGYSVSREKKESFPLTVTSAQKNPTAFYLCASSITDSDYGYTFGSGTRLTVV.

The J gene is TRBJ1-5, the V gene TRBV15; 7 bases fit TRBD1. The CDR3 length is 16 residues. V dropped 5 bases and J dropped 2; count of bases not matched to a gene: 9. CDR1 and CDR2 (germline): LNHNV, YYDKDF (reference sequence). The DNA for the CDR3 is TGTGCCACCAGCGGGCTGACAGGGTATGGCAATCAGCCCCAGCATTTT. Protein product: CATSGLTGYGNQPQHF.

The chain links TRBV5-6 to TRBJ1-4; D uncertain. The CDR3 length is 15 residues. V dropped 0 bases and J dropped 0 bases, with 6 bases sitting between them. Germline CDR1 is SGHDT and CDR2 is YYEEEE. CDR3 in DNA: TGTGCCAGCAGCTTGGATAGGGCAACTAATGAAAAACTGTTTTTT. This gives the protein CASSLDRATNEKLFF.